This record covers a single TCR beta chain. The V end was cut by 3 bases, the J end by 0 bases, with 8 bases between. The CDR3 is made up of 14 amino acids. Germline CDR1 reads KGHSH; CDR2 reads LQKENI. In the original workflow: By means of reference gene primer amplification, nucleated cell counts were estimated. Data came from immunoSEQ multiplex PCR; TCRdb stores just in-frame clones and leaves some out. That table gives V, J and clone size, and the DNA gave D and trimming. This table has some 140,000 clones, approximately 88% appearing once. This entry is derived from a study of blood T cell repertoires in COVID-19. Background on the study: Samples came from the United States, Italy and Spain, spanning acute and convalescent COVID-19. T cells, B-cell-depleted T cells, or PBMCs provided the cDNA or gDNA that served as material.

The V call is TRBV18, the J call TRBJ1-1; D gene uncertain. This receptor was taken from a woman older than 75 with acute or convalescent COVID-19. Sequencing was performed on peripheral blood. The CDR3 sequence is CASSPPVMNTEAFF. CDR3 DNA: TGTGCCAGCTCACCCCCGGTTATGAACACTGAAGCTTTCTTT.